This entry lists 29 T cell receptor beta chains sequenced from one sample in a study of beta chain features in type 1 diabetes. The authors reverse transcribed all of the isolated RNA, so sequencing captured expressed TCRB transcripts. Clones were sequenced by immunoSEQ multiplex PCR, and TCRdb holds only the in-frame ones, with some missing. The table includes about 410,000 clones, about 15% detected once. The sample taken for sequencing was naive CD4+ T cells from blood. These receptors came from a man between 25 and 39 years old in good health.

The V gene is TRBV2, the J gene TRBJ2-1, with D perhaps matching TRBD1 (5 bases). The CDR3 covers 11 residues. Germline values: CDR1 SNHLY, CDR2 FYNNEI. Between the trimmed V and J ends, which lost 4 bases and 14 bases, there was a span of 12 bases. CDR3 sequence (DNA): TGTGCCAGCAGTGCTGTGAAGGGGAAGTTCTTC. It yields the protein CASSAVKGKFF.

This clone turned up a few times. The chain couples TRBV10-3 to TRBJ1-1; TRBD1 is a possible D gene (5 bases). The V end was cut by 0 bases, the J end by 4 bases, with 15 bases between. Germline CDR1 is ENHRY and CDR2 is SYGVKD. The CDR3 totals 16 residues. The chain's CDR3 is CAISESGHRGSTEAFF. CDR3 sequence (DNA): TGTGCCATCAGTGAGTCAGGACACCGGGGGTCCACTGAAGCTTTCTTT.

This clone came up a few times. V usage is TRBV25-1 and J usage is TRBJ1-2, with TRBD1 as a possible D gene (5 bases). Trimming took off 4 bases at V and 4 bases at J, with 10 bases between the two ends. CDR3 length: 13 amino acids. In germline, CDR1 is MGHDK, CDR2 SYGVNS. Written as DNA, the CDR3 is TGTGCCAGCAGTGGGGCAGGGTCCTATGGCTACACCTTC. This gives the protein CASSGAGSYGYTF.

The J gene is TRBJ2-5, the V gene TRBV2; D gene unclear. Germline CDR1 SNHLY, CDR2 FYNNEI. The V gene lost 0 bases and the J gene lost 5 bases, with 7 bases spanning the gap. This CDR3 has 13 residues. As DNA, the CDR3 is TGTGCCAGCAGTGAAGCGCTTTCCGAGACCCAGTACTTC. It translates to CASSEALSETQYF.

V is TRBV6-1 and J is TRBJ2-5; unclear D gene. Germline values: CDR1 MNHNS, CDR2 SASEGT. V lost 2 bases and J 2 bases, leaving 12 bases between the germline ends. The CDR3 extends over 15 amino acids. The CDR3 protein is CASSELALRQETQYF. CDR3 in DNA: TGTGCCAGCAGTGAACTCGCTCTGAGGCAAGAGACCCAGTACTTC.

The J gene is TRBJ1-1, the V gene TRBV5-1, with 7 bases fitting TRBD1. Germline-derived CDR1 and CDR2 are SGHRS and YFSETQ. Germline trimming cut 4 bases from V and 5 bases from J; bases unmatched to any gene: 11. The CDR3 covers 15 residues. The DNA of the CDR3 is TGCGCCAGCAGCCCCTTGACAGGGAGGGTTACTGAAGCTTTCTTT. Translating it yields CASSPLTGRVTEAFF.

This clone came up a few times. The sample contains more than one DNA sequence encoding this CDR3. V gene TRBV29-1 combines with J gene TRBJ1-1; no clear D gene. CDR3 length equals 10 residues. The germline gives CDR1 SQVTM, CDR2 ANQGSEA. The V end was cut by 4 bases, the J end by 5 bases, with 5 bases between. CDR3 nucleotides: TGCAGCGTTGTTGGGACTGAAGCTTTCTTT. Translated: CSVVGTEAFF. The variable domain in full, completed from reference TRBV29-1 and TRBJ1-1, reads SAVISQKPSRDICQRGTSLTIQCQVDSQVTMMFWYRQQPGQSLTLIATANQGSEATYESGFVIDKFPISRPNLTFSTLTVSNMSPEDSSIYLCSVVGTEAFFGQGTRLTVV.

This clone was counted between two and nine times. The chain has TRBV5-6 and TRBJ1-1, with D possibly TRBD1 on 6 matching bases. Germline V CDR1 and CDR2: SGHDT, YYEEEE. There are 15 residues in the CDR3. Trimming pared 4 bases from V and 0 bases from J, leaving 13 bases between. CDR3 in DNA: TGTGCCAGCAGCATCGGGGGCGGAGTGAACACTGAAGCTTTCTTT. This encodes CASSIGGGVNTEAFF.

This chain joins TRBV7-9 and TRBJ2-5; D unclear. Germline V gene sequence: CDR1 SEHNR, CDR2 FQNEAQ (reference sequence). The V gene lost 8 bases and the J gene lost 3 bases, with 7 bases spanning the gap. This CDR3 has 11 amino acids. CDR3 bases: TGTGCCAGCTTATATGAAGAGACCCAGTACTTC. Amino acid sequence: CASLYEETQYF.

This sequence joins TRBV10-3 and TRBJ2-3; maybe TRBD2 (5 bases). This CDR3 has 13 amino acids. V was clipped by 7 bases and J by 0 bases, with 8 bases between them. Germline loops: CDR1 ENHRY, CDR2 SYGVKD. DNA for the CDR3: TGTGCCATCATGAGGACTAGCACAGATACGCAGTATTTT. This gives the protein CAIMRTSTDTQYF.

This clone has a handful of counts. CDR3 bases: TGCGCCAGCAGCCGAGCGACAGGCAATGGAGAAGCTTTCTTT. It codes for CASSRATGNGEAFF. This chain joins TRBV4-3 and TRBJ1-1, with D perhaps TRBD1 (6 bases). V lost 4 bases, J lost 8 bases, and 17 bases lay in between. CDR1 LGHNA and CDR2 YSLEER come from the germline V gene. The CDR3 is 14 residues long.

The chain couples TRBV9 to TRBJ2-2; D not resolved. V was trimmed by 3 bases and J by 0 bases, leaving 15 bases between them. Looked up from germline, CDR1 is SGDLS and CDR2 is YYNGEE. The CDR3 loop spans 17 amino acids. CDR3 protein: CASSGRPGRTNTGELFF. In nucleotides, the CDR3 is TGTGCCAGCAGCGGCCGTCCCGGACGGACGAACACCGGGGAGCTGTTTTTT.

This clone was picked up many times. The chain carries TRBV4-3 and TRBJ2-1, with 8 bases aligning to TRBD2. This CDR3 comprises 14 residues. Per the germline V gene, CDR1 is LGHNA and CDR2 is YSLEER. The trim removed 5 bases at V and 4 bases at J, leaving 4 bases unmatched. For the CDR3, the DNA is TGCGCCAGCAGCATATTAGCGGGGTACAATGAGCAGTTCTTC. It encodes CASSILAGYNEQFF.

The DNA for the CDR3 is TGTGCCAGCAGCTCTCTAGCGGGGACACTCGAGCAGTACTTC. Translation gives CASSSLAGTLEQYF. The chain carries TRBV7-2 and TRBJ2-7; 9 bases agree with TRBD2. There are 14 residues in the CDR3. The germline CDR1 and CDR2 sequences are SGHTA and FQGNSA. Trimming took 4 bases from V and 6 from J; bases not matched to a gene: 7.

This clone was observed a handful of times. CDR3: CASSPGSVRQYEQYF. The CDR3 DNA reads TGTGCCAGCTCACCTGGCTCAGTCCGCCAATACGAGCAGTACTTC. This rearrangement joins TRBV18 to TRBJ2-7; D is ambiguous. This CDR3 comprises 15 residues. Germline V lookup: CDR1 KGHSH, CDR2 LQKENI. V lost 3 bases and J lost 4, with 16 bases in between.

This clone has more than one count but fewer than ten. V is TRBV4-2 and J is TRBJ1-2, with D possibly being TRBD1 (6 bases). The V gene's germline CDR1 is LGHNA and CDR2 YNFKEQ. CDR3 length: 15 amino acids. Trimming took off 1 base at V and 4 bases at J, with 13 bases between the two ends. The CDR3 DNA sequence: TGTGCCAGCAGCCAAGGGCCGGGGGCAGGCTATGGCTACACCTTC. This codes for CASSQGPGAGYGYTF.

This clone was found a few times. J is TRBJ1-6 and V is TRBV19; D not certain. V was cut by 0 bases and J by 8 bases, with 17 bases left in between. The CDR3 is made up of 17 amino acids. From germline, CDR1 is LNHDA and CDR2 SQIVND (reference sequence). The CDR3 reads CASSIDSGRLWYSPLHF. CDR3 sequence (DNA): TGTGCCAGTAGTATAGACTCGGGGAGACTCTGGTATTCACCCCTCCACTTT.

The CDR3, as DNA: TGTGCCAGCAGCGTAGCACTCAATCAGCCCCAGCATTTT. It specifies CASSVALNQPQHF. The rearrangement links TRBV9 to TRBJ1-5; D unclear. V was clipped by 0 bases and J by 3 bases, with 4 bases between them. From germline, CDR1 is SGDLS and CDR2 YYNGEE. The CDR3 consists of 13 residues.

As regards this clone: A much larger clone lies one base from this, so it may be a read error. Distinct nucleotide sequences in the sample also encode this CDR3. V usage is TRBV29-1 and J usage is TRBJ2-5, with unresolved D. CDR1 and CDR2 from the germline V gene are SQVTM and ANQGSEA. The V and J ends lost 1 base and 5 bases respectively, with 14 bases between them. CDR3 length: 14 residues. CDR3 amino acids: CSVEGRLKGETQYF. In nucleotides, the CDR3 is TGCAGCGTTGAAGGTCGGTTGAAAGGGGAGACCCAGTACTTC.

This clone has only a few counts. This chain joins TRBV20-1 and TRBJ1-2, with unresolved D. Per germline, CDR1 DFQATT and CDR2 SNEGSKA (reference sequence). Trimming stripped 4 bases from V and 4 bases from J, with 4 bases between. There are 10 residues in the CDR3. This CDR3 reads CSAKVYGYTF. CDR3 nucleotides: TGCAGTGCTAAGGTCTATGGCTACACCTTC.

The rearrangement links TRBV11-2 to TRBJ2-5; D unclear. The CDR3 extends over 13 amino acids. The germline V gene encodes CDR1 SGHAT and CDR2 FQNNGV. V lost 5 bases, J lost 0 bases, and 7 bases lay in between. The DNA for the CDR3 is TGTGCCAGCAGCCCGCGGTACCAAGAGACCCAGTACTTC. It yields the protein CASSPRYQETQYF.

The J gene is TRBJ2-7, the V gene TRBV28; D is possibly TRBD1 (5 bases). V gave up 6 bases and J gave up 2 bases, with 20 bases separating them. There are 16 residues in the CDR3. Germline V lookup: CDR1 MDHEN, CDR2 SYDVKM. CDR3 loop: CASRKNQGPATYEQYF. The CDR3, as DNA: TGTGCCAGCAGGAAGAATCAGGGCCCCGCGACCTACGAGCAGTACTTC.

This sequence joins TRBV7-6 and TRBJ2-5; possibly TRBD2 for D (6 bases). V shed 2 bases and J shed 4 bases, with 14 bases lying between them. CDR3 size: 15 residues. CDR1 and CDR2 from the germline V gene are SGHVS and FNYEAQ. The chain's CDR3 is CASSLLARQGETQYF. The CDR3, as DNA: TGTGCCAGCAGCTTACTAGCGCGCCAAGGAGAGACCCAGTACTTC.

This clone was seen only a few times. The CDR3 coding sequence is TGCGCCAGCAGCCTCAGCGGGACCGGAGATACGCAGTATTTT. As protein: CASSLSGTGDTQYF. The rearrangement links TRBV4-3 to TRBJ2-3, with 7 bases lining up with TRBD2. The germline CDR1 and CDR2 sequences are LGHNA and YSLEER. V lost 4 bases to trimming and J lost 5 bases; unmatched junction nucleotides: 6. The CDR3 has 14 residues.

The rearrangement joins TRBV5-6 to TRBJ2-1; TRBD2 aligns across 10 bases. The ends lost 5 bases at V and 16 bases at J; junction bases unmatched: 6. CDR1 is SGHDT, CDR2 YYEEEE, per germline. The CDR3 totals 11 residues. The CDR3 DNA sequence: TGTGCCAGCAGTACCGGGACTAGCGCATTCTTC. It encodes CASSTGTSAFF.

This clone was observed a handful of times. The chain has TRBV19 and TRBJ2-3, with 9 positions matching TRBD2. J gave up 3 bases and V 5 bases, and 9 bases lay outside the gene matches. Germline-derived CDR1 and CDR2 are LNHDA and SQIVND (reference sequence). The CDR3 consists of 16 residues. CDR3 loop: CASSVVAAGGTDTQYF. The CDR3 nucleotides are TGTGCCAGTAGTGTCGTAGCAGCGGGAGGTACAGATACGCAGTATTTT.

The chain is built from TRBV11-2 and TRBJ2-3; weak D call: TRBD1 (6 bases). The CDR3 sequence is 15 residues long. Looked up from germline, CDR1 is SGHAT and CDR2 is FQNNGV. Trimming took 2 bases from V and 2 from J, leaving 11 bases between them. CDR3 sequence reads: CASSLRGIPTDTQYF. The DNA for the CDR3 is TGTGCCAGCAGCTTAAGGGGGATACCCACAGATACGCAGTATTTT.

This clone was counted between two and nine times. The V call is TRBV18, the J call TRBJ1-1; D gene uncertain. The CDR3 contains 11 residues. Trimming cost V 5 bases and J 11 bases, with 12 bases left between them. The germline V gene has CDR1 KGHSH and CDR2 LQKENI. The CDR3 loop reads CASSSFDRAFF. Here the CDR3 DNA reads TGTGCCAGCTCAAGTTTCGATAGGGCTTTCTTT. Looking up the rest from reference TRBV18 and TRBJ1-1 gives the full variable domain: NAGVMQNPRHLVRRRGQEARLRCSPMKGHSHVYWYRQLPEEGLKFMVYLQKENIIDESGMPKERFSAEFPKEGPSILRIQQVVRGDSAAYFCASSSFDRAFFGQGTRLTVV.

The chain carries TRBV10-2 and TRBJ1-1; D might be TRBD1 (5 bases). Per germline, CDR1 WSHSY and CDR2 SAAADI. CDR3 length: 13 residues. Trimming took off 6 bases at V and 4 bases at J, with 12 bases between the two ends. The CDR3 sequence: CASRGALGTEAFF. CDR3 sequence (DNA): TGCGCCAGCAGAGGGGCCCTGGGCACTGAAGCTTTCTTT.